One sample yielded the 2 T cell receptor beta chains listed below, sequenced in a study of post-analysis software for immune sequencing data (dated by TCRdb to about 2015). Results the study describes overall, beyond this receptor: Significantly higher frequencies in patients than in controls were found for roughly five TRBV segments, including TRBV5-6, TRBV5-1 and TRBV20-1.

The antigens of these receptors remain unknown. Libraries came from PCR. Sequencing instrument: Illumina HiSeq 2500. To reduce PCR and sequencing biases, unique molecular identifiers were built into the TCR beta cDNA libraries. The public reads were run again by TCRdb, first through fastp at Q25 and then through MiXCR, and only productive beta chains were kept. Rows are combined by CDR3 protein, so each entry shows the most common genes and DNA. Recorded for this sample are about 430,000 distinct CDR3 sequences; over 30% of them occurred a single time. Jointly, the top ten make up under 9% of the sample. The sample taken for sequencing was blood. The receptors come from a girl aged 2 to 10 with multiple sclerosis.

This clonotype was seen more than once but under ten times. The chain is built from TRBV4-2 and TRBJ2-7; maybe TRBD2 (5 bases). This CDR3 region has 15 residues. CDR1 LGHNA and CDR2 YNFKEQ come from the germline V gene. Trimming left V 8 bases short and J 4 bases short, with 21 bases between. DNA of the CDR3: TGTGCCAGCCGAGAAAGCGGAAATTCCCAATACGAGCAGTACTTC. Encoded protein: CASRESGNSQYEQYF.

The chain uses TRBV7-8 and TRBJ2-7; 7 nucleotides line up with TRBD2. CDR3 size: 14 residues. Germline V CDR1 and CDR2: SGHVS, FQNEAQ. Germline trimming cut 3 bases from V and 3 bases from J; bases unmatched to any gene: 5. The CDR3 protein is CASSFGLVDYEQYF. For the CDR3, the DNA is TGTGCCAGCAGCTTCGGACTAGTAGACTACGAGCAGTACTTC.